This T cell receptor (beta chain) is from a study of beta chain features in type 1 diabetes. General study results and limits: Within each of all four CD4+ subsets, Type 1 diabetes patients had TCRB CDR3s that were moderately but significantly shorter. High-TCR-expressing cells could be over-represented by cDNA sequencing.

The isolated RNA, all of it, was reverse transcribed, so expressed TCRB transcripts were what got sequenced. Generated by immunoSEQ multiplex PCR, the TCRdb table keeps only in-frame clones and is missing some. The sample shows around 110,000 clones, about 17% of them seen only once. There are many counts of this clone. Its specificity is unknown. The sample consisted of central memory CD4+ T cells from blood. The clonotype comes from a man aged 25-45 years with type 1 diabetes.

Here the CDR3 reads CAWSPGGIEKLFF. The CDR3 bases are TGTGCCTGGAGCCCAGGGGGGATTGAAAAACTGTTTTTT. V gene TRBV30 combines with J gene TRBJ1-4; 7 bases match TRBD1. J lost 7 bases, V lost 3 bases, and 5 bases had no gene match. The CDR3 extends over 13 amino acids. Germline V gene data show CDR1 as GTSNPN and CDR2 as SVGIG (reference sequence).